The T cell receptor beta chain under discussion was sequenced for a study of cytomegalovirus exposure and HLA in healthy donors. Worth noting for this clone: Its antigen is not identified.

PCR was performed using 60 Vbeta and 13 Jbeta primers. The method was immunoSEQ multiplex PCR; TCRdb's version includes in-frame clones alone and lacks a portion of them. Found here are roughly 160,000 clones, roughly 77% of them singletons; the top ten hold approximately 2.1%. Regarding the study as a whole: The productive fraction for most TCR beta V segments was about 90% or about 30% in an earlier analysis.

With 1 base clipped from V and 3 bases from J, the junction kept 11 bases outside the gene matches. The CDR3 is made up of 18 amino acids. Germline lookup yields CDR1 SEHNR and CDR2 FQNEAQ (reference sequence). The chain combines TRBV7-9 with TRBJ2-3; 9 bases are a match to TRBD2. Sequences were obtained from PBMCs. This receptor was taken from a man in his fifties or sixties in good health and CMV-seropositive. The CDR3 DNA reads TGTGCCAGCAGCTTAGGCACCCTAGCGGGGTTAAGAACAGATACGCAGTATTTT. It specifies CASSLGTLAGLRTDTQYF.